The 17 T cell receptor beta chains below come from one sample, sequenced in a study of T cells after yellow fever vaccination. TCRdb fed the 5' RACE reads into MiXCR, producing one record per CDR3 protein. The sample carries fewer than 450,000 distinct CDR3 sequences, 3.5% to 4.5% recorded once. The sample here was PBMCs, taken 5 days after the yellow fever booster vaccination. Receptors originate from a man between 18 and 35 years old who received the YFV17D yellow fever vaccine.

This clonotype was counted only a few times. The chain carries TRBV5-1 and TRBJ1-4; D remains unclear. This CDR3 has 14 amino acids. V was pared by 4 bases and J by 6 bases, with 13 bases between. The germline gives CDR1 SGHRS, CDR2 YFSETQ. CDR3 nucleotides: TGCGCCAGCAGCCCCTCAGATCCGGATGAAAAACTGTTTTTT. Protein product: CASSPSDPDEKLFF.

This clonotype has ten or more counts. This CDR3 is CASSSDRGRSEAFF. CDR3 in DNA: TGTGCCAGCAGTTCGGACAGGGGAAGGTCTGAAGCTTTCTTT. This sequence joins TRBV28 and TRBJ1-1; TRBD1 matches 9 bases. The CDR3 contains 14 residues. The J segment lost 6 bases and the V segment lost 4 bases, leaving 6 bases of the junction unmatched. Germline V gene sequence: CDR1 MDHEN, CDR2 SYDVKM.

This clonotype was counted ten times or more. This sequence joins TRBV5-1 and TRBJ2-7; 10 positions match TRBD2. V was clipped by 4 bases and J by 3 bases; unmatched bases: 4. The germline V gene has CDR1 SGHRS and CDR2 YFSETQ. CDR3 size: 14 residues. The CDR3 nucleotides read TGCGCCAGCAGCGCGACTAGCGGGCACTACGAGCAGTACTTC. It encodes CASSATSGHYEQYF.

This clonotype has at least ten counts. This rearrangement joins TRBV7-8 to TRBJ2-7; D may be TRBD1 (6 bases). The CDR3 contains 15 residues. Germline CDR1 reads SGHVS; CDR2 reads FQNEAQ. V was shortened by 5 bases and J by 0 bases, with 14 bases between the two germline ends. The CDR3, as DNA: TGTGCCAGCAGCCAAGACAGGTTCTTCTCCTACGAGCAGTACTTC. This encodes CASSQDRFFSYEQYF.

This clonotype came up many times. This rearrangement joins TRBV1 to TRBJ2-5; the tabulated D call, TRBD2, remains unverified against the DNA. TRBV1 is noted as a pseudogene. There are 16 residues in the CDR3. The CDR3 nucleotides read TGCACCAGCAGCCATGCTCCAAGGGAGGAATGGTGGACCCAGTACTTC. Encoded protein: CTSSHAPREEWWTQYF.

A few counts support this clonotype. The V and J genes are TRBV5-1 and TRBJ2-3; 10 bases are shared with TRBD2. Germline values: CDR1 SGHRS, CDR2 YFSETQ. This CDR3 has 16 amino acids. J gave up 2 bases and V 2 bases, and 5 bases lay outside the gene matches. CDR3 DNA sequence: TGCGCCAGCAGCTTCCGGACTAGCGGACTCACAGATACGCAGTATTTT. Its protein product is CASSFRTSGLTDTQYF.

This clonotype was observed at least ten times. The genes are TRBV25-1 and TRBJ2-5; no reliable D call. The CDR3 covers 11 residues. Germline lookup yields CDR1 MGHDK and CDR2 SYGVNS. V was cut by 8 bases and J by 2 bases, with 6 bases left in between. Written as DNA, the CDR3 is TGTGCCAGCGCTGGACAAGAGACCCAGTACTTC. As protein: CASAGQETQYF. The variable domain in full, with the rest retrieved from reference TRBV25-1 and TRBJ2-5, is EADIYQTPRYLVIGTGKKITLECSQTMGHDKMYWYQQDPGMELHLIHYSYGVNSTEKGDLSSESTVSRIRTEHFPLTLESARPSHTSQYLCASAGQETQYFGPGTRLLVL.

This clonotype was seen only a few times. The rearrangement links TRBV27 to TRBJ1-6; D is possibly TRBD1 (5 bases). Germline CDR1 is MNHEY and CDR2 is SMNVEV (reference sequence). The CDR3 runs 17 residues. The V end lost 5 bases, the J end lost 4 bases, and 18 bases lay between the germline ends. The CDR3 nucleotides are TGTGCCAGCAGTCCGTCGCCCGTGGGACTTTATAATTCACCCCTCCACTTT. It specifies CASSPSPVGLYNSPLHF.

At least ten counts were recorded for this clonotype. V and J are TRBV7-9 and TRBJ1-3; D unclear. V lost 3 bases and J 4 bases, leaving 10 bases between the germline ends. Germline lookup yields CDR1 SEHNR and CDR2 FQNEAQ (reference sequence). The CDR3 consists of 14 residues. The CDR3 protein is CASSFEGTGNTIYF. The CDR3 region has the DNA TGTGCCAGCAGCTTTGAAGGAACAGGAAACACCATATATTTT.

In this sample, this clonotype turned up a few times. The chain links TRBV5-5 to TRBJ1-5; 11 bases agree with TRBD1. The V gene's germline CDR1 is SGHKS and CDR2 YYEKEE (reference sequence). The CDR3 covers 17 residues. V shed 4 bases and J 2 bases; nucleotides not matched to a gene: 8. The CDR3 DNA follows: TGTGCCAGCAGCGAAGGGACAGGGGGTCTTGGCAATCAGCCCCAGCATTTT. The encoded protein is CASSEGTGGLGNQPQHF.

This chain joins TRBV5-1 and TRBJ2-2; 8 bases map to TRBD1. With 3 bases clipped from V and 5 bases from J, the junction kept 3 bases outside the gene matches. From germline, CDR1 is SGHRS and CDR2 YFSETQ. The CDR3 contains 14 residues. The CDR3 DNA reads TGCGCCAGCAGCTGGACAGGGACTACCGGGGAGCTGTTTTTT. Amino acid sequence: CASSWTGTTGELFF.

This clonotype occurred many times. Since a much larger clone is just one base distant, this may be a read error. The chain links TRBV25-1 to TRBJ1-3; D remains unclear. The CDR3 covers 12 residues. CDR1 and CDR2 (germline): MGHDK, SYGVNS. Trimming shortened V by 5 bases and J by 0 bases, and 2 bases separated the two germline ends. The CDR3 protein is CASSYSGNTIYF. The CDR3 DNA is TGTGCCAGCAGTTACTCTGGAAACACCATATATTTT. Variable domain in full (rest from reference TRBV25-1 and TRBJ1-3): EADIYQTPRYLVIGTGKKITLECSQTMGHDKMYWYQQDPGMELHLIHYSYGVNSTEKGDLSSESTVSRIRTEHFPLTLESARPSHTSQYLCASSYSGNTIYFGEGSWLTVV.

A few counts support this clonotype. The chain is built from TRBV5-1 and TRBJ2-1, with 12 bases fitting TRBD2. CDR1 is SGHRS and CDR2 is YFSETQ in the germline V gene. CDR3 length: 16 residues. The V and J ends lost 0 bases and 8 bases, in that order; junction bases with no gene match: 6. The CDR3: CASSLAASGGADEQFF. The CDR3 nucleotides are TGCGCCAGCAGCTTGGCCGCTAGCGGGGGGGCCGATGAGCAGTTCTTC.

The table lists this clonotype with many counts. The V call is TRBV20-1, the J call TRBJ1-1; D unresolved. Germline V gene lookup returns CDR1 DFQATT and CDR2 SNEGSKA (reference sequence). This CDR3 region has 14 residues. V was clipped by 3 bases and J by 1 base, with 12 bases between them. This CDR3 reads CSASGNEGNTEAFF. The CDR3 region has the DNA TGCAGTGCTAGCGGGAATGAGGGGAACACTGAAGCTTTCTTT.

The rearrangement links TRBV5-1 to TRBJ2-7; D possibly uses TRBD1 or TRBD2 (6 bases each). Between the trimmed V and J ends, which lost 4 bases and 1 base, there was a span of 12 bases. The germline CDR1 and CDR2 sequences are SGHRS and YFSETQ. The CDR3 runs to 14 residues. CDR3 DNA: TGCGCCAGCAGCCCGGGGGACAATTCCTACGAGCAGTACGTC. Translated: CASSPGDNSYEQYV.

This clonotype has a count of ten or more. The V call is TRBV7-6, the J call TRBJ2-6; D remains ambiguous. CDR1 is SGHVS and CDR2 is FNYEAQ in the germline V gene. V lost 5 bases and J lost 4, with 15 bases in between. The CDR3 consists of 16 residues. DNA for the CDR3: TGTGCCAGCAGCCTCGATTGGCAGGACGGGGCCAACGTCCTGACTTTC. This gives the protein CASSLDWQDGANVLTF.

V and J are TRBV19 and TRBJ2-1, with 10 bases aligning to TRBD2. Unmatched junction bases numbered 2, after V lost 4 bases and J lost 5 bases. The CDR3 sequence is 14 residues long. From germline, CDR1 is LNHDA and CDR2 SQIVND (reference sequence). The CDR3 coding sequence is TGTGCCAGTAGTACAACTAGCGGGAACAATGAGCAGTTCTTC. Encoded protein: CASSTTSGNNEQFF.